The clone carrying this T cell receptor (beta chain) is deemed medium-sized (0.01 to 0.1%). Its antigen remains unidentified. The entry originates in a study of OX40 agonist ivuxolimab in advanced cancers. Looking at the study overall: Patients assigned to dose escalation were diagnosed with hepatocellular carcinoma, melanoma, renal cell or head and neck cancer. Three patients responded partially, comprising one with hepatocellular carcinoma and two with cutaneous melanoma. Study findings and constraints: Averaging showed that CD8+ T cells had more expanded clones than CD4+ did. Which antigen the expanded peripheral T cells recognized is unknown.

This CDR3 contains 13 residues. The ends were cut back, 9 bases at V and 0 bases at J, with 9 bases in the middle. The V gene's germline CDR1 is MNHEY and CDR2 SVGAGI. TCRdb's copy holds only in-frame clones and misses some; the assay was immunoSEQ multiplex PCR. The table lists 27,000 or so clones, almost 85% of them singletons, with roughly 21% in the top ten. The chain has TRBV6-5 and TRBJ1-3, with a possible D match to TRBD1 (6 bases). This receptor was identified in an adult with an advanced solid tumor such as melanoma, head and neck, liver or kidney cancer. Sequences were derived from CD4+ or CD8+ T cells sorted from blood, sampled in a trial of the OX40 agonist ivuxolimab. The CDR3 sequence: CASGQSSGNTIYF. The CDR3 DNA is TGTGCCAGTGGACAGAGCTCTGGAAACACCATATATTTT.